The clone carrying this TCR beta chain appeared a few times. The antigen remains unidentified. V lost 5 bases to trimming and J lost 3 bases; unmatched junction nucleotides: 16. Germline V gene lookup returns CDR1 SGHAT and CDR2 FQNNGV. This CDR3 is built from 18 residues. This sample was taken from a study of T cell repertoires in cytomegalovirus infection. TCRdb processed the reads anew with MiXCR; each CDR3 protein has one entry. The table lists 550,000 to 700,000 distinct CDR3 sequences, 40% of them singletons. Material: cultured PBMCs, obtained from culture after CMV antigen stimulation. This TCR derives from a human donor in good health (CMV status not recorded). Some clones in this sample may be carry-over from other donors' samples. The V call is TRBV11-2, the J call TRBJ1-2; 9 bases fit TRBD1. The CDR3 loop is CASSQAQSGDRVDYGYTF. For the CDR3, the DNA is TGTGCCAGCAGCCAGGCTCAGTCGGGGGACAGGGTAGACTATGGCTACACCTTC.